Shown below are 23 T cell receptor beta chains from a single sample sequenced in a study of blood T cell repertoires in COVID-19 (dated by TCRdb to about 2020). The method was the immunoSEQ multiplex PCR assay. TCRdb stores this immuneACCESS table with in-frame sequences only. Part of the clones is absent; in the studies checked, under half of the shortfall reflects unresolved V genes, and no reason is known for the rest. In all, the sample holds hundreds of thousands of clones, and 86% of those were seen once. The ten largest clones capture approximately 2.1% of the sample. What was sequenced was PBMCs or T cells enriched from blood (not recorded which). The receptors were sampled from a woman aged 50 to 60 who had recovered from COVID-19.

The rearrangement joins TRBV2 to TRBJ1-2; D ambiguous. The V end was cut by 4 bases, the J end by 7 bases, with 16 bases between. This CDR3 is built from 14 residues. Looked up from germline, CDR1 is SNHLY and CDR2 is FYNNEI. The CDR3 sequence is CASSGSTPPGGYTF. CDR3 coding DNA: TGTGCCAGCAGTGGGTCCACCCCTCCGGGTGGCTACACCTTC.

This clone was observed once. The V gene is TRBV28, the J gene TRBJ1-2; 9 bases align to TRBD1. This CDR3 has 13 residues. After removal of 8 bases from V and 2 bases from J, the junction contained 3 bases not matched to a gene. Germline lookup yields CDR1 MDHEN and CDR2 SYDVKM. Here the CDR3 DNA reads TGTGCCAGCGGGACAGGGAAAAACTATGGCTACACCTTC. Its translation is CASGTGKNYGYTF.

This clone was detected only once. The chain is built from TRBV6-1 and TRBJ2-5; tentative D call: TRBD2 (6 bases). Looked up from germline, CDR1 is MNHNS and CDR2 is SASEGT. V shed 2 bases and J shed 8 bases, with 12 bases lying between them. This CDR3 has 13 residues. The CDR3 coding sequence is TGTGCCAGCAGTGAATTGGGACTCCCCACCCAGTACTTC. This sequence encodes CASSELGLPTQYF.

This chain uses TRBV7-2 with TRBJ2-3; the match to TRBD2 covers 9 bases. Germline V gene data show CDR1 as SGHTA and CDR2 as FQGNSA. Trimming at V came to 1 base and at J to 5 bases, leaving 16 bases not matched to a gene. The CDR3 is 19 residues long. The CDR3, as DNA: TGTGCCAGCAGCTTAGGAGCCCACGGCGGGGGGGGGCCTTTAGATACGCAGTATTTT. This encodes CASSLGAHGGGGPLDTQYF.

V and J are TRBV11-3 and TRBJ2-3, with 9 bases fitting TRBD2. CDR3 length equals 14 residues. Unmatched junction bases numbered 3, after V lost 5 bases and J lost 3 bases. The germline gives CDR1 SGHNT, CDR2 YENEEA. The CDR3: CASSPTSGTDTQYF. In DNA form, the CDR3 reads TGTGCCAGCAGCCCGACTAGCGGAACAGATACGCAGTATTTT.

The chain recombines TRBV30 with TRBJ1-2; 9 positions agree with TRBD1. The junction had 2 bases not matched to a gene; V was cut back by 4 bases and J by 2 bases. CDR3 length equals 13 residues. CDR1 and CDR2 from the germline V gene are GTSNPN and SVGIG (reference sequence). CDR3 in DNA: TGTGCCTGGACCGGACAGGGGAACTATGGCTACACCTTC. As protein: CAWTGQGNYGYTF.

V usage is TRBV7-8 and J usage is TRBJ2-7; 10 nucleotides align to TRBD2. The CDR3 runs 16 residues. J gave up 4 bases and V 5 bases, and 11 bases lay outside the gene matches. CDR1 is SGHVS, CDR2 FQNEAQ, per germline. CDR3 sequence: CASSLQPTSGMYEQYF. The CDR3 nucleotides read TGTGCCAGCAGCCTACAACCTACTAGCGGGATGTACGAGCAGTACTTC.

CDR3 region: CASREKSTVLNTEAFF. CDR3 coding DNA: TGTGCCAGCAGGGAAAAATCGACAGTTTTGAACACTGAAGCTTTCTTT. The chain carries TRBV6-1 and TRBJ1-1; TRBD1 might be the D (5 bases). There are 16 residues in the CDR3. Per germline, CDR1 MNHNS and CDR2 SASEGT. V dropped 6 bases and J dropped 0 bases, with 17 bases sitting between them.

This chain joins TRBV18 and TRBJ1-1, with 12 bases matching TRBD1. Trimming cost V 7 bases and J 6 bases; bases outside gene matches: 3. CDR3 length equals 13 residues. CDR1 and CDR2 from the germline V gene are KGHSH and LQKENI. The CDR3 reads CASFGTGGSEAFF. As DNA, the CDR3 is TGTGCCAGCTTCGGGACAGGGGGCTCTGAAGCTTTCTTT. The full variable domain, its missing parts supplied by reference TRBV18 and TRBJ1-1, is NAGVMQNPRHLVRRRGQEARLRCSPMKGHSHVYWYRQLPEEGLKFMVYLQKENIIDESGMPKERFSAEFPKEGPSILRIQQVVRGDSAAYFCASFGTGGSEAFFGQGTRLTVV.

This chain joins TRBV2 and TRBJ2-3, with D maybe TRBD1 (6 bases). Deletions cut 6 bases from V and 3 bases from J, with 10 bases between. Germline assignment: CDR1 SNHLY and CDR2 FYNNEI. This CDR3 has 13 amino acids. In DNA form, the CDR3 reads TGTGCCAGCAGGGCAGGGGCGACAGATACGCAGTATTTT. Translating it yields CASRAGATDTQYF.

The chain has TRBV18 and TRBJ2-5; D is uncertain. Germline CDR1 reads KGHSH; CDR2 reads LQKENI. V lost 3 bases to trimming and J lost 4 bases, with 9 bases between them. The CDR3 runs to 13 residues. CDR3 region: CASSPSVAETQYF. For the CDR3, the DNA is TGTGCCAGCTCACCCAGCGTAGCAGAGACCCAGTACTTC.

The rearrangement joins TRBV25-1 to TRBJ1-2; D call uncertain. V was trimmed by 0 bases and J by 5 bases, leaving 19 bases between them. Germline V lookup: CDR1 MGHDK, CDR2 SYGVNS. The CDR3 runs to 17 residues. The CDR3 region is CASSEYLDPLRAYGYTF. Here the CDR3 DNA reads TGTGCCAGCAGTGAATATTTGGACCCCCTGAGGGCATATGGCTACACCTTC.

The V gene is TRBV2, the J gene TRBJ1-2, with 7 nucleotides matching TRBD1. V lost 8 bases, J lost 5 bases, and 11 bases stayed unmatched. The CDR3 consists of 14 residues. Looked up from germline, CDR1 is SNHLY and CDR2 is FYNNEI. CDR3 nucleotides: TGTGCCAGCTGGCCGGGACAGAATACGTATGGCTACACCTTC. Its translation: CASWPGQNTYGYTF.

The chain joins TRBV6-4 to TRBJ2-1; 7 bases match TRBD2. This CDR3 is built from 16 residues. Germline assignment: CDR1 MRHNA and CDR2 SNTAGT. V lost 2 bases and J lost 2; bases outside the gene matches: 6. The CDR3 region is CASSDRGLGAYNEQFF. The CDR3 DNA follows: TGTGCCAGCAGTGACCGCGGACTAGGGGCCTACAATGAGCAGTTCTTC.

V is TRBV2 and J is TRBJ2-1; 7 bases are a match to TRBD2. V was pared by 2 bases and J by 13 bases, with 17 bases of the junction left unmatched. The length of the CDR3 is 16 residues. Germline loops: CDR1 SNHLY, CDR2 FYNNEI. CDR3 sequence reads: CASSEMETSPLSKQFF. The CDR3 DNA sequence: TGTGCCAGCAGTGAAATGGAGACTAGCCCCCTCTCAAAACAGTTCTTC.

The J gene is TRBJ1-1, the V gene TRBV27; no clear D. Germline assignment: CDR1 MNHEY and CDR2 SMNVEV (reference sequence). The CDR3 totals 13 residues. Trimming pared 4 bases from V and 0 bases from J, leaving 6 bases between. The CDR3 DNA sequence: TGTGCCAGCAGTTCCATCATGAACACTGAAGCTTTCTTT. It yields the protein CASSSIMNTEAFF.

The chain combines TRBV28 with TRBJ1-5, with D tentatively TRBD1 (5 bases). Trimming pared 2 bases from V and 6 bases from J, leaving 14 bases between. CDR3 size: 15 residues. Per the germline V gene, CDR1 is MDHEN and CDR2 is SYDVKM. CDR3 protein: CASSLGGYLSQPQHF. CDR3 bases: TGTGCCAGCAGTTTAGGGGGGTATTTGAGTCAGCCCCAGCATTTT.

The CDR3: CASSLEGRGFAEAFF. Written as DNA, the CDR3 is TGTGCCAGCAGCTTGGAAGGCAGGGGGTTCGCTGAAGCTTTCTTT. The chain uses TRBV5-6 and TRBJ1-1; 7 nucleotides match TRBD1. This CDR3 has 15 residues. J was trimmed by 6 bases and V by 0 bases; bases with no gene match: 8. Germline V lookup: CDR1 SGHDT, CDR2 YYEEEE.

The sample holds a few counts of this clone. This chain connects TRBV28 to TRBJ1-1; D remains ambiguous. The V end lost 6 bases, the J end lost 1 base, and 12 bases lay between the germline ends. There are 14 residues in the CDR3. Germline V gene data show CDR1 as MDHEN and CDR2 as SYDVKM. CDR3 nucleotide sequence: TGTGCCAGCAGCCCTACCGCGAGGAACACTGAAGCTTTCTTT. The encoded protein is CASSPTARNTEAFF.

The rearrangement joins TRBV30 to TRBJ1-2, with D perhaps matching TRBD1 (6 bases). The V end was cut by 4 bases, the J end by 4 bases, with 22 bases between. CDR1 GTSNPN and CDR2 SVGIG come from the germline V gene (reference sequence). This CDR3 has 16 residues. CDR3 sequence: CAWTDRTLLLGYGYTF. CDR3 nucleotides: TGTGCCTGGACCGACAGGACACTACTTTTGGGCTATGGCTACACCTTC.

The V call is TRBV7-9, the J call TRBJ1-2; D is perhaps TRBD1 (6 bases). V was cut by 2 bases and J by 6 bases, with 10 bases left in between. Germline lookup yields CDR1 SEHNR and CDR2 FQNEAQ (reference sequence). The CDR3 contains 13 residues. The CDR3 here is CASSLRGAHGYTF. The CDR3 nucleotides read TGTGCCAGCAGCTTACGGGGGGCGCATGGCTACACCTTC. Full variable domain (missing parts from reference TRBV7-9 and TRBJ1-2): DTGVSQNPRHKITKRGQNVTFRCDPISEHNRLYWYRQTLGQGPEFLTYFQNEAQLEKSRLLSDRFSAERPKGSFSTLEIQRTEQGDSAMYLCASSLRGAHGYTFGSGTRLTVV.

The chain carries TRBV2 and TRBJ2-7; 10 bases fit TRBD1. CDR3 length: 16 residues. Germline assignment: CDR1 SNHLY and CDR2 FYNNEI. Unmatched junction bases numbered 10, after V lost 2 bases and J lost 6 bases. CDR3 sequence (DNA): TGTGCCAGCAGTGAAATTAGGGGGACAGGGGTGGGCGAGCAGTACTTC. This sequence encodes CASSEIRGTGVGEQYF.

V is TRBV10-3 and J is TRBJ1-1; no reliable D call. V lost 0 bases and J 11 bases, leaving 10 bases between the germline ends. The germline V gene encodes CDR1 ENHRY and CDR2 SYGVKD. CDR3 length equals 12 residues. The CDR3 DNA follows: TGTGCCATCAGTGAGTCTATAGGGAGCGCTTTCTTT. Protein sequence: CAISESIGSAFF.